The 10 T cell receptor beta chains listed next were all sequenced from one sample in a study of identical twins. TCRdb analysed the 5' RACE reads with MiXCR anew, one entry per CDR3 protein. The sample comprises 750,000 to 950,000 distinct CDR3 sequences, around 12% of which are singletons, and about 1.5% rests with the top ten. These same records also appear under a second study, on yellow fever vaccine responses in identical twins.

Material for sequencing was PBMCs. These receptors all come from a woman aged 18-29 years in good health.

This rearrangement joins TRBV12-3 or TRBV12-4 to TRBJ2-5, with D perhaps TRBD2 (6 bases). CDR3 size: 16 residues. Trimming stripped 3 bases from V and 4 bases from J, with 18 bases between. CDR3 coding DNA: TGTGCCAGCAGTTTTGGTGTAGGAGGGAACGGAGAGACCCAGTACTTC. Protein sequence: CASSFGVGGNGETQYF.

The rearrangement uses TRBV27 and TRBJ2-7; either TRBD1 or TRBD2 may supply D (5 bases each). Trimming left V 10 bases short and J 2 bases short, with 18 bases between. In germline, CDR1 is MNHEY, CDR2 SMNVEV (reference sequence). The CDR3 is made up of 14 amino acids. CDR3 region: CATRRAGLTYEQYF. In nucleotides, the CDR3 is TGTGCCACCCGGCGGGCAGGGTTGACCTACGAGCAGTACTTC.

The J gene is TRBJ1-5, the V gene TRBV4-1; 11 bases align to TRBD1. Germline V gives CDR1 MGHRA, CDR2 YSYEKL. The V gene end was trimmed by 5 bases and the J gene end by 6 bases; junction bases not matched to a gene: 12. This CDR3 region has 17 residues. In DNA, the CDR3 is TGCGCCAGCAGCAGGCGGACAGGGGGCGCGGATACTCAGCCCCAGCATTTT. It specifies CASSRRTGGADTQPQHF.

This clonotype was counted only a few times. This chain uses TRBV28 with TRBJ2-5, with a tentative D call TRBD2 (6 bases). V was shortened by 6 bases and J by 4 bases, with 12 bases between the two germline ends. The CDR3 spans 13 residues. Germline CDR1 MDHEN, CDR2 SYDVKM. CDR3 residues: CASSPRTTETQYF. In nucleotides, the CDR3 is TGTGCCAGCAGCCCTCGGACTACAGAGACCCAGTACTTC.

This clonotype appeared a few times. The rearrangement links TRBV5-1 to TRBJ1-4; 7 bases match TRBD1. Germline CDR1 reads SGHRS; CDR2 reads YFSETQ. The CDR3 runs 17 residues. V gave up 4 bases and J gave up 4 bases; unmatched junction bases: 13. Here the CDR3 reads CASSMIYTGTDNEKLFF. The CDR3 coding sequence is TGCGCCAGCAGCATGATATATACCGGGACAGATAATGAAAAACTGTTTTTT. Full variable domain (outside the CDR3, taken from reference TRBV5-1 and TRBJ1-4): KAGVTQTPRYLIKTRGQQVTLSCSPISGHRSVSWYQQTPGQGLQFLFEYFSETQRNKGNFPGRFSGRQFSNSRSEMNVSTLELGDSALYLCASSMIYTGTDNEKLFFGSGTQLSVL.

This clonotype was detected only a few times. V usage is TRBV5-5 and J usage is TRBJ2-1, with D possibly matching TRBD1 (5 bases). The CDR3 length is 14 residues. V shed 0 bases and J shed 5 bases, with 9 bases lying between them. Germline CDR1 is SGHKS and CDR2 is YYEKEE (reference sequence). DNA of the CDR3: TGTGCCAGCAGCTTGGTGCAGGGCGACAATGAGCAGTTCTTC. Translation gives CASSLVQGDNEQFF.

The chain couples TRBV7-9 to TRBJ1-1, with 8 bases identical to TRBD1. CDR1 is SEHNR and CDR2 is FQNEAQ in the germline V gene (reference sequence). The V and J ends lost 6 bases and 3 bases, in that order; junction bases with no gene match: 9. The CDR3 totals 15 residues. CDR3 sequence: CASRTGASRDTEAFF. In DNA form, the CDR3 reads TGTGCCAGCAGGACAGGGGCATCAAGGGACACTGAAGCTTTCTTT.

For this clonotype: One junction end does not reproduce the germline sequence, and a read error may be involved. V usage is TRBV6-5 and J usage is TRBJ2-2; D is possibly TRBD2 (7 bases). The CDR3 is 18 amino acids. CDR1 is MNHEY and CDR2 is SVGAGI in the germline V gene. Written as DNA, the CDR3 is TGTGCCAGCAGTTACTCACGGCGCGGGGGCTCTTACACCTGGGAGCTGTTTTTT. Translation gives CASSYSRRGGSYTWELFF.

The rearrangement links TRBV28 to TRBJ2-3; 7 bases align to TRBD2. Germline lookup yields CDR1 MDHEN and CDR2 SYDVKM. This CDR3 comprises 15 residues. Trimming took 8 bases from V and 1 from J; bases not matched to a gene: 9. The DNA of the CDR3 is TGTGCCAGCTCTTGGGGGAGGGAACGCACAGATACGCAGTATTTT. It is translated as CASSWGRERTDTQYF.

This clonotype occurred a few times. The chain couples TRBV5-1 to TRBJ2-1; perhaps TRBD1 as D (6 bases). The germline V gene encodes CDR1 SGHRS and CDR2 YFSETQ. CDR3 size: 17 residues. V was trimmed by 2 bases and J by 1 base, leaving 16 bases between them. The CDR3 region has the DNA TGCGCCAGCAGCTTCGGGCCGAGGGGGAAGTCCTACAATGAGCAGTTCTTC. Its protein product is CASSFGPRGKSYNEQFF.